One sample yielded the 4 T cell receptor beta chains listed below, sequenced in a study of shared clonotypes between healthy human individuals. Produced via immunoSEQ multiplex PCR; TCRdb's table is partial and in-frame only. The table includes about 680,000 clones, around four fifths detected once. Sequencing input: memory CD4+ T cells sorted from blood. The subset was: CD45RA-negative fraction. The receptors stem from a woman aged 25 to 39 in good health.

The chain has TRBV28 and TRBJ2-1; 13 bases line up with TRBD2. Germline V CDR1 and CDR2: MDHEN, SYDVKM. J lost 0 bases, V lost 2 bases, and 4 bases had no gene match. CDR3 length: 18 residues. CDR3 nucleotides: TGTGCCAGCAGTTTAGGGACTAGCGGGACGAGCTCCTACAATGAGCAGTTCTTC. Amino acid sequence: CASSLGTSGTSSYNEQFF.

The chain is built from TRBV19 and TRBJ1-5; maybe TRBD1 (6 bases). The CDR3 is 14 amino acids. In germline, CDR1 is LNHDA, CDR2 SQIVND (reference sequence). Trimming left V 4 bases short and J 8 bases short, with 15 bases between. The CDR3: CASSRGHPVEPQHF. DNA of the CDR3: TGTGCCAGTAGTAGGGGACACCCGGTCGAGCCCCAGCATTTT.

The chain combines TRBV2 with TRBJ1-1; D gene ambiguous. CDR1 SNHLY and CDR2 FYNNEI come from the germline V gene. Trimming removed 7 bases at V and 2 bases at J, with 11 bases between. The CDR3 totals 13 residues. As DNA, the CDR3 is TGTGCCAGCACCCAATTGTACAACACTGAAGCTTTCTTT. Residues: CASTQLYNTEAFF.

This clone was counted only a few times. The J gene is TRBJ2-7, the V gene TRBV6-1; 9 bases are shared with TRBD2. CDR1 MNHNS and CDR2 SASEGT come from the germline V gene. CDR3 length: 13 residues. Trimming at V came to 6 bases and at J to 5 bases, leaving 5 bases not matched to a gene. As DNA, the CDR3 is TGTGCCAGCAGGGCGGGAGGGCCCGACGAGCAGTACTTC. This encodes CASRAGGPDEQYF.